This T cell receptor beta chain was found in a study of beta chain features in type 1 diabetes. Remarks on this clone: Its antigen remains unknown.

Study results and limitations: In every one of the four CD4+ subsets, TCRB CDR3s were moderately but significantly shorter in Type 1 diabetes patients.

This CDR3 has 15 amino acids. Germline lookup yields CDR1 LNHDA and CDR2 SQIVND (reference sequence). Trimming took 4 bases from V and 8 from J; bases not matched to a gene: 9. The whole isolated RNA underwent reverse transcription, so sequencing captured expressed TCRB transcripts. The table came from immunoSEQ multiplex PCR; TCRdb's copy has only in-frame clones and leaves some out. The data show 250,000 to 300,000 clones, approximately 24% seen once. Sequencing input: naive CD4+ T cells from blood. The clonotype comes from a woman in her thirties with type 1 diabetes. The chain uses TRBV19 and TRBJ2-1, with 9 bases identical to TRBD1. CDR3 in amino acids: CASSRDGTGMDEQFF. The CDR3 DNA follows: TGTGCCAGTAGTAGGGACGGGACAGGGATGGATGAGCAGTTCTTC.